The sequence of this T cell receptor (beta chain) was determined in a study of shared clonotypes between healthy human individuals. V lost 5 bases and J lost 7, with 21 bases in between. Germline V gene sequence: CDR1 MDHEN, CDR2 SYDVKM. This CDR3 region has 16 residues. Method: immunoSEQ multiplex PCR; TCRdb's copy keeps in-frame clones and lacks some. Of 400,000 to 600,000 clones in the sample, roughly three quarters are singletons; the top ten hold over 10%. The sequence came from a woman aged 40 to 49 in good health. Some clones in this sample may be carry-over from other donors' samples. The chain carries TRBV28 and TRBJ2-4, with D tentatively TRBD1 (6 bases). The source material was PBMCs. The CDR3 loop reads CASSSPPGAGANIQYF. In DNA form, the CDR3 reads TGTGCCAGCAGTAGCCCCCCAGGAGCAGGGGCGAACATTCAGTACTTC.